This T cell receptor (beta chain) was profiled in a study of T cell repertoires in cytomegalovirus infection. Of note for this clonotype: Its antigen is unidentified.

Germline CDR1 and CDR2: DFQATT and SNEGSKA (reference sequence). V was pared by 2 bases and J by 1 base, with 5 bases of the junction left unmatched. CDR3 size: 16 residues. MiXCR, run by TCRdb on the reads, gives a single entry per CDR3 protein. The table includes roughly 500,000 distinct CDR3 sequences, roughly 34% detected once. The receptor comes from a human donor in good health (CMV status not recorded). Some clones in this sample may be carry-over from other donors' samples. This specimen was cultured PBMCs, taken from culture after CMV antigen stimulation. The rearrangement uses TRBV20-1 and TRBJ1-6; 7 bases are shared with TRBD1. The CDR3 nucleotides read TGCAGTGCTAGACCTCGACAGGGTTCCTATAATTCACCCCTCCACTTT. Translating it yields CSARPRQGSYNSPLHF.